These 7 T cell receptor beta chains came from one sample sequenced in a study of cytomegalovirus exposure and HLA in healthy donors. The PCR was carried out with 60 Vbeta primers and 13 Jbeta primers. Generated by immunoSEQ multiplex PCR, the TCRdb table keeps only in-frame clones and is missing some. The repertoire holds tens of thousands of clones, with approximately 77% as singletons. Sequencing input: PBMCs. All receptors derive from a man between 25 and 39 years old in good health and CMV-seronegative.

The chain is built from TRBV7-9 and TRBJ1-2, with TRBD1 matching over 7 bases. CDR3 length: 15 residues. Trimming cost V 5 bases and J 4 bases; bases outside gene matches: 10. Germline CDR1 is SEHNR and CDR2 is FQNEAQ (reference sequence). DNA for the CDR3: TGTGCCAGCAGCAACCGGCGACAGGGTGGCTATGGCTACACCTTC. Translation gives CASSNRRQGGYGYTF.

The rearrangement links TRBV7-2 to TRBJ2-1, with 7 bases that match TRBD2. The CDR3 has 15 amino acids. V shed 5 bases and J 2 bases; nucleotides not matched to a gene: 6. CDR1 and CDR2 (germline): SGHTA, FQGNSA. CDR3 nucleotides: TGTGCCAGCAGCATCGCTAGCGGCACCTACAATGAGCAGTTCTTC. Translating it yields CASSIASGTYNEQFF.

This chain joins TRBV6-4 and TRBJ2-3; 12 positions match TRBD2. This CDR3 is built from 15 residues. Germline-derived CDR1 and CDR2 are MRHNA and SNTAGT. After removal of 4 bases from V and 4 bases from J, the junction contained 3 bases not matched to a gene. The DNA for the CDR3 is TGTGCCAGCAGTGGACTAGCGGGAGAACCAGATACGCAGTATTTT. This sequence encodes CASSGLAGEPDTQYF.

The J gene is TRBJ2-1, the V gene TRBV6-5, with TRBD2 as a possible D gene (6 bases). The germline CDR1 and CDR2 sequences are MNHEY and SVGAGI. V lost 4 bases to trimming and J lost 7 bases, with 17 bases between them. The CDR3 has 15 residues. CDR3 nucleotides: TGTGCCAGCAGTTTAAGGCGGGACGGTACTAATGAGCAGTTCTTC. It is translated as CASSLRRDGTNEQFF.

The gene calls are TRBV7-4 and TRBJ2-3; D is perhaps TRBD1 (6 bases). CDR1 SGHVT and CDR2 SQSDAQ come from the germline V gene. The CDR3 has 17 amino acids. Trimming cost V 7 bases and J 6 bases, with 26 bases left between them. The CDR3 sequence: CASTVLTGEYTGDTQYF. The CDR3 DNA is TGTGCCAGCACCGTTTTGACAGGAGAGTACACAGGCGATACGCAGTATTTT.

The chain couples TRBV5-4 to TRBJ2-7; a possible D gene is TRBD2 (6 bases). The ends were cut back, 0 bases at V and 2 bases at J, with 12 bases in the middle. The CDR3 runs 15 residues. CDR1 is SGHNT and CDR2 is YYREEE in the germline V gene (reference sequence). The chain's CDR3 is CASSLDPAGPYEQYF. Written as DNA, the CDR3 is TGTGCCAGCAGCTTGGATCCAGCGGGTCCCTACGAGCAGTACTTC.

The DNA of the CDR3 is TGTGCCAGCAGCGGTTCCGGGACAGGGGACGGCTATGGCTACACCTTC. This codes for CASSGSGTGDGYGYTF. This chain uses TRBV9 with TRBJ1-2, with TRBD1 matching 10 bases. From germline, CDR1 is SGDLS and CDR2 YYNGEE. The CDR3 runs 16 residues. V was pared by 3 bases and J by 4 bases, with 9 bases of the junction left unmatched.